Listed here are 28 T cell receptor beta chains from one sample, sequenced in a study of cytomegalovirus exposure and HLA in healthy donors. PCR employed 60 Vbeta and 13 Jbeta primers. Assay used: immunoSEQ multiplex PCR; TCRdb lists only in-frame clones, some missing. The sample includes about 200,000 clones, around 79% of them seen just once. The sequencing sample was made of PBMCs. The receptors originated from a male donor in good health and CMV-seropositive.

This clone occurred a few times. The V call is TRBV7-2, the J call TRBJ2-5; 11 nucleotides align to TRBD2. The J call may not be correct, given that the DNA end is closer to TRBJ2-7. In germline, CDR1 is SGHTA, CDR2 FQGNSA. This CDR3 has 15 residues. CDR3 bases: TGTGCCAGCAGCTTAGCGCACCTAGCGGGAGGCGAGCAGTACTTC. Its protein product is CASSLAHLAGGEQYF.

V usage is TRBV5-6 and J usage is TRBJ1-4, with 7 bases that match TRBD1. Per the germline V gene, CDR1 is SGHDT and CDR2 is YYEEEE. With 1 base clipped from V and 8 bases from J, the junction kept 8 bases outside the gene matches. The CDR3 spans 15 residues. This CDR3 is CASSLINRGEEKLFF. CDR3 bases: TGTGCCAGCAGCTTGATTAACAGGGGTGAAGAAAAACTGTTTTTT.

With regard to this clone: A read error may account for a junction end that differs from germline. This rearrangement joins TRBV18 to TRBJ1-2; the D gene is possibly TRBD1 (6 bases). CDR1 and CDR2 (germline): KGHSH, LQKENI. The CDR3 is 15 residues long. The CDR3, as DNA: TGTGCCAGCTCGCTTGACCCGGCAGGGGACTATGGCTATACCTTC. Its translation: CASSLDPAGDYGYTF.

CDR3 loop: CASSRTTRKETQYF. For the CDR3, the DNA is TGTGCCAGTAGTAGGACTACCAGAAAAGAGACCCAGTACTTC. This chain links TRBV19 with TRBJ2-5; tentative D call: TRBD2 (6 bases). The V end lost 4 bases, the J end lost 3 bases, and 12 bases lay between the germline ends. CDR1 LNHDA and CDR2 SQIVND come from the germline V gene (reference sequence). This CDR3 has 14 amino acids.

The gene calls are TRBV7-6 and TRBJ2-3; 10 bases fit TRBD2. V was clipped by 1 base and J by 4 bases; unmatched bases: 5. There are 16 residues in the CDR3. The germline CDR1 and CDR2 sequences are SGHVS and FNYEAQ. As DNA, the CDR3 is TGTGCCAGCAGCTTAGGGAGCGGGGGGGCCCCAGATACGCAGTATTTT. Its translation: CASSLGSGGAPDTQYF. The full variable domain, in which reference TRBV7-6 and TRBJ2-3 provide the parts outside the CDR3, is GAGVSQSPRYKVTKRGQDVALRCDPISGHVSLYWYRQALGQGPEFLTYFNYEAQQDKSGLPNDRFSAERPEGSISTLTIQRTEQRDSAMYRCASSLGSGGAPDTQYFGPGTRLTVL.

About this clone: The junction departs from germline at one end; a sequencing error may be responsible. The DNA of the CDR3 is TGTGCTAGCAGCTTAACGGGAGGGCCCGGGGAGCTGTTTTTT. Translated, it gives CASSLTGGPGELFF. The chain carries TRBV7-7 and TRBJ2-2; TRBD2 aligns across 8 bases. Per germline, CDR1 SSHAT and CDR2 FNYEAQ (reference sequence). The CDR3 length is 14 residues.

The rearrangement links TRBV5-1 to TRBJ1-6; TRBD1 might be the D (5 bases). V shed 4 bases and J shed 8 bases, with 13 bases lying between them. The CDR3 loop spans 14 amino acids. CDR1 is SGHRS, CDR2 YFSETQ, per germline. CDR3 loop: CASSRQLFDSPLHF. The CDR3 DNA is TGCGCCAGCAGCCGACAGTTATTCGATTCACCCCTCCACTTT.

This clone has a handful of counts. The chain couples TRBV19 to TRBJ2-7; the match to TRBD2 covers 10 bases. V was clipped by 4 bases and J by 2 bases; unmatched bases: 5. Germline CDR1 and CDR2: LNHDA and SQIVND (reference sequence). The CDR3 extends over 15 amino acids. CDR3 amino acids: CASSTSGGSTYEQYF. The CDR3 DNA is TGTGCCAGTAGTACTAGCGGGGGCTCCACCTACGAGCAGTACTTC.

For the CDR3, the DNA is TGTGCCAGCAGTTCCCCCGGGGGCTACGAGCAGTACTTC. This encodes CASSSPGGYEQYF. The rearrangement joins TRBV11-1 to TRBJ2-7, with D possibly being TRBD2 (6 bases). The CDR3 loop spans 13 amino acids. Deletions cut 6 bases from V and 3 bases from J, with 12 bases between. CDR1 is SGHAT, CDR2 FQDESV, per germline (reference sequence).

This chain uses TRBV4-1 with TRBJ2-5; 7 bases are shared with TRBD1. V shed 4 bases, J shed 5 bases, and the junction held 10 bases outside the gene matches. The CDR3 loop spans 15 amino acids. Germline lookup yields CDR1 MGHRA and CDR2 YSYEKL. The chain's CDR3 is CASSPLPGTAETQYF. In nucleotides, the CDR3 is TGCGCCAGCAGCCCCCTTCCAGGGACAGCGGAGACCCAGTACTTC.

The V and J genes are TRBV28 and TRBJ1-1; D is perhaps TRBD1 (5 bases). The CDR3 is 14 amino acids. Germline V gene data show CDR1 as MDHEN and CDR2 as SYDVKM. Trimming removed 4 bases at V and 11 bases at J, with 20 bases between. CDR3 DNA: TGTGCCAGCAGTTGGGAGGGACCGCGATTTTTCGCTTTCTTT. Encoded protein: CASSWEGPRFFAFF.

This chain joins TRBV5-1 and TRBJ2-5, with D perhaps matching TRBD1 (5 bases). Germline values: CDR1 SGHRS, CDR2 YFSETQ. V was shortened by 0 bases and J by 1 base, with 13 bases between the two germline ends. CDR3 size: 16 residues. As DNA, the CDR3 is TGCGCCAGCAGCTTGGTAGGCGTGGGGCTCCAAGAGACCCAGTACTTC. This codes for CASSLVGVGLQETQYF.

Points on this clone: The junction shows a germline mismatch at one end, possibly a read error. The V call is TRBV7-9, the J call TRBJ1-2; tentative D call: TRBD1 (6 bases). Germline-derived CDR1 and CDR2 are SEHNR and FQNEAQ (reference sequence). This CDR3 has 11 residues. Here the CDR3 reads CASSFGEDRSF. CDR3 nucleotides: TGTGCCAGCAGCTTCGGAGAAGACAGGAGCTTC.

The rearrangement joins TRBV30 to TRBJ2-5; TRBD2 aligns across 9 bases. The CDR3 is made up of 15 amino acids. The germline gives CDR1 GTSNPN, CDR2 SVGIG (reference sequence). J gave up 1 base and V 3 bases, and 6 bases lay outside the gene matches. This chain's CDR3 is CAWSKTSGPQETQYF. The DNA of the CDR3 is TGTGCCTGGAGCAAGACTAGCGGACCCCAAGAGACCCAGTACTTC.

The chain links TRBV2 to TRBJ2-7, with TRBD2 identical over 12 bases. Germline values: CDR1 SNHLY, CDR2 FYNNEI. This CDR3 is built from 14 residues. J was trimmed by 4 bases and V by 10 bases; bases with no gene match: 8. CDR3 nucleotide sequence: TGTGCCACCGCACTAGCGGGGGGACCTTACGAGCAGTACTTC. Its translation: CATALAGGPYEQYF. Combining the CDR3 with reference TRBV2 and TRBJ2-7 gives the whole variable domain EPEVTQTPSHQVTQMGQEVILRCVPISNHLYFYWYRQILGQKVEFLVSFYNNEISEKSEIFDDQFSVERPDGSNFTLKIRSTKLEDSAMYFCATALAGGPYEQYFGPGTRLTVT.

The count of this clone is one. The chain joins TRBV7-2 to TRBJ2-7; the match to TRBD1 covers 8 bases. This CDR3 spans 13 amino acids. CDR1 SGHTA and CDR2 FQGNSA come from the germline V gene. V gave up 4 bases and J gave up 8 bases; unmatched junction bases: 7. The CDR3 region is CASSSQRQGQQYF. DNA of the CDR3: TGTGCCAGCAGCTCCCAGAGACAGGGGCAGCAGTACTTC.

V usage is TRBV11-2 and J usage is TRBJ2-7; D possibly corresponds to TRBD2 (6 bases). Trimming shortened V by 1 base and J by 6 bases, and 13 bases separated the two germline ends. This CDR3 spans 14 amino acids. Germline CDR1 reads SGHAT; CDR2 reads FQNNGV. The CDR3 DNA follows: TGTGCCAGCAGCTTAGCGTCAGGAGGGCGCGAGCAGTACTTC. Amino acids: CASSLASGGREQYF.

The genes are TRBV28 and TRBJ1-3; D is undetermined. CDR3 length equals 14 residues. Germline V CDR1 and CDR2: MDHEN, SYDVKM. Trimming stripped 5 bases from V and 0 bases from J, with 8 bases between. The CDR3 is CASSNTGSGNTIYF. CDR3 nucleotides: TGTGCCAGCAGTAATACGGGCTCTGGAAACACCATATATTTT.

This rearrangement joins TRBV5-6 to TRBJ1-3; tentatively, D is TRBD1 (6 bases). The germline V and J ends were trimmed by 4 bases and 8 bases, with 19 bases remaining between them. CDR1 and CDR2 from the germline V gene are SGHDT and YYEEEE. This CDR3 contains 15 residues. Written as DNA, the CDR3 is TGTGCCAGCAGCCCTGACCCAACCAGGGGAGACACCATATATTTT. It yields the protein CASSPDPTRGDTIYF.

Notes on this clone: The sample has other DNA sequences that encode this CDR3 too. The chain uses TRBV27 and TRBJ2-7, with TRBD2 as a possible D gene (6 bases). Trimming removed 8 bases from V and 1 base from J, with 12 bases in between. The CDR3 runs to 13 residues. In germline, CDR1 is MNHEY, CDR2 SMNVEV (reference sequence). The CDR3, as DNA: TGTGCCAGCTCCTCCGGGGGATCCTACGAGCAGTACTTC. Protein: CASSSGGSYEQYF.

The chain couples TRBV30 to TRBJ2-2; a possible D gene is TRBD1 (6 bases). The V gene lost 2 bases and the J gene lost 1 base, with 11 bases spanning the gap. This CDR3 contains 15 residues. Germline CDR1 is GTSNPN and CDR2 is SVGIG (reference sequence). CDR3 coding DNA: TGTGCCTGGAGTATAGGCAGGGGGAACACCGGGGAGCTGTTTTTT. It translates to CAWSIGRGNTGELFF. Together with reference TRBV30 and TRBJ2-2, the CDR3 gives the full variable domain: SQTIHQWPATLVQPVGSPLSLECTVEGTSNPNLYWYRQAAGRGLQLLFYSVGIGQISSEVPQNLSASRPQDRQFILSSKKLLLSDSGFYLCAWSIGRGNTGELFFGEGSRLTVL.

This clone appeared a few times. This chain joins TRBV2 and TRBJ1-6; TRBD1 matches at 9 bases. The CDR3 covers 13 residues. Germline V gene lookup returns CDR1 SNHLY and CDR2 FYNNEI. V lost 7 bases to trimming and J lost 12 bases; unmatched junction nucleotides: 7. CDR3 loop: CASTEDRGQPLHF. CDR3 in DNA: TGTGCCAGCACCGAGGACAGGGGCCAACCCCTCCACTTT. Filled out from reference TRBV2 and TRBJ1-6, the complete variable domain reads EPEVTQTPSHQVTQMGQEVILRCVPISNHLYFYWYRQILGQKVEFLVSFYNNEISEKSEIFDDQFSVERPDGSNFTLKIRSTKLEDSAMYFCASTEDRGQPLHFGNGTRLTVT.

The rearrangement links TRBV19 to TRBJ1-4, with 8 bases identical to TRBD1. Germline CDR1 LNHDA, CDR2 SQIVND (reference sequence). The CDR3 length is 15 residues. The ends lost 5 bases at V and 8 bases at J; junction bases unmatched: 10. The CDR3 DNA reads TGTGCCAGTAGTGGGGGGACAGGCATTAAGGAAAAACTGTTTTTT. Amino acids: CASSGGTGIKEKLFF. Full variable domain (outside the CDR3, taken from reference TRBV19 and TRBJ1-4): DGGITQSPKYLFRKEGQNVTLSCEQNLNHDAMYWYRQDPGQGLRLIYYSQIVNDFQKGDIAEGYSVSREKKESFPLTVTSAQKNPTAFYLCASSGGTGIKEKLFFGSGTQLSVL.

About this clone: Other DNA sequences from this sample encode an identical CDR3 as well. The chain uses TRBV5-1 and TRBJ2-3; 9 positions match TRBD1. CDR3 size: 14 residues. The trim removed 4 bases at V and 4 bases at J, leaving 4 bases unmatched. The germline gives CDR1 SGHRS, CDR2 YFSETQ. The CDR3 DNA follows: TGCGCCAGCAGCCCGGGACAGGGTGCAGATACGCAGTATTTT. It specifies CASSPGQGADTQYF.

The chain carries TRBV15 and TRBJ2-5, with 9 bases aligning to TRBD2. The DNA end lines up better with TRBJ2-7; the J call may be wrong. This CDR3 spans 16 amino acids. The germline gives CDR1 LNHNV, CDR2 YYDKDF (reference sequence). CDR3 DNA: TGTGCCACCAGCAGAGTGATGGTAGCGGGGGCTTACGAGCAGTACTTC. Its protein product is CATSRVMVAGAYEQYF.

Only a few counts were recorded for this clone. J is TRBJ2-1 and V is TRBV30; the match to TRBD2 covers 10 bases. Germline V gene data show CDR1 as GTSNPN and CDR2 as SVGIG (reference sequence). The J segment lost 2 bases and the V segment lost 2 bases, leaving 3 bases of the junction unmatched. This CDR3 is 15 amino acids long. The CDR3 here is CAWSPGTSAYNEQFF. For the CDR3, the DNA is TGTGCCTGGAGTCCCGGGACTAGCGCCTACAATGAGCAGTTCTTC.

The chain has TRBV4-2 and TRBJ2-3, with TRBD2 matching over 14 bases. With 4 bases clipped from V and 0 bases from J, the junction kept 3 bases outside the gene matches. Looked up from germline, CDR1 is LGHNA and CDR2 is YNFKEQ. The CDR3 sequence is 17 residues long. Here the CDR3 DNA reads TGTGCCAGCAGCCGACTAGCGGGGGGGACTAGCACAGATACGCAGTATTTT. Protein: CASSRLAGGTSTDTQYF.

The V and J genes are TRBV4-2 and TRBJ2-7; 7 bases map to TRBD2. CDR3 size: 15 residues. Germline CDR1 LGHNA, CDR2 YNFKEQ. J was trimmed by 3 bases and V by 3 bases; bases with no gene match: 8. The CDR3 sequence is CASSQERTRGYEQYF. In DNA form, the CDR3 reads TGTGCCAGCAGCCAGGAACGGACTAGGGGCTACGAGCAGTACTTC.